This paragraph covers one T cell receptor beta chain sequence. Primers for the PCR totalled 60 Vbeta and 13 Jbeta. The protocol was immunoSEQ multiplex PCR, while the TCRdb copy is restricted to in-frame clones and leaves out a portion. The table has over 100,000 clones, 75% to 85% seen once. The sample comes from a study of cytomegalovirus exposure and HLA in healthy donors. The sequenced sample was PBMCs. The receptor was isolated from a woman younger than 30 in good health and CMV-seropositive.

The CDR3 reads CAWTGAGNQPQHF. CDR3 sequence (DNA): TGTGCCTGGACAGGGGCAGGCAATCAGCCCCAGCATTTT. The chain links TRBV30 to TRBJ1-5, with D tentatively TRBD1 (6 bases). Trimming removed 4 bases from V and 2 bases from J, with 9 bases in between. The CDR3 extends over 13 amino acids. Germline V CDR1 and CDR2: GTSNPN, SVGIG (reference sequence).